One sample yielded the 13 T cell receptor beta chains listed below, sequenced in a study of cytomegalovirus exposure and HLA in healthy donors. Amplification used 60 Vbeta primers and 13 Jbeta primers. Some clones are missing from TCRdb's copy, which holds only in-frame ones; the method was immunoSEQ multiplex PCR. The table has about 180,000 clones, about 82% seen once. Sequenced material: PBMCs. The receptors were sampled from a woman in her fifties or sixties in good health and CMV-seropositive.

The chain uses TRBV9 and TRBJ1-4; tentatively, D is TRBD1 (5 bases). The CDR3 spans 15 residues. The V end lost 0 bases, the J end lost 6 bases, and 12 bases lay between the germline ends. Germline CDR1 reads SGDLS; CDR2 reads YYNGEE. The CDR3 here is CASSVEPQVDEKLFF. The DNA for the CDR3 is TGTGCCAGCAGCGTAGAGCCACAGGTTGATGAAAAACTGTTTTTT. Full variable domain (missing parts from reference TRBV9 and TRBJ1-4): DSGVTQTPKHLITATGQRVTLRCSPRSGDLSVYWYQQSLDQGLQFLIQYYNGEERAKGNILERFSAQQFPDLHSELNLSSLELGDSALYFCASSVEPQVDEKLFFGSGTQLSVL.

The chain has TRBV2 and TRBJ2-5, with 9 bases identical to TRBD1. The DNA end is more similar to TRBJ2-7, so the J call may be wrong. Germline CDR1 is SNHLY and CDR2 is FYNNEI. The CDR3 contains 14 residues. The CDR3 sequence: CASRAGQGRYEQYF. For the CDR3, the DNA is TGTGCCAGCAGGGCCGGACAGGGGAGGTACGAGCAGTACTTC.

This chain joins TRBV19 and TRBJ1-5; weak D call: TRBD1 (6 bases). This CDR3 comprises 14 residues. Germline CDR1 and CDR2: LNHDA and SQIVND (reference sequence). Trimming stripped 5 bases from V and 8 bases from J, with 16 bases between. The CDR3 DNA follows: TGTGCCAGTAGTCACCGGGGACCAGGGGAGCCCCAGCATTTT. This translates into CASSHRGPGEPQHF.

The rearrangement joins TRBV5-1 to TRBJ2-5; the match to TRBD2 covers 8 bases. J gave up 10 bases and V 0 bases, and 8 bases lay outside the gene matches. CDR1 is SGHRS and CDR2 is YFSETQ in the germline V gene. The CDR3 consists of 14 residues. In nucleotides, the CDR3 is TGCGCCAGCAGCTTGGGCGGGGGGCGCACGGACCAGTACTTC. It specifies CASSLGGGRTDQYF. The whole variable domain, remainder taken from reference TRBV5-1 and TRBJ2-5, is KAGVTQTPRYLIKTRGQQVTLSCSPISGHRSVSWYQQTPGQGLQFLFEYFSETQRNKGNFPGRFSGRQFSNSRSEMNVSTLELGDSALYLCASSLGGGRTDQYFGPGTRLLVL.

The rearrangement joins TRBV19 to TRBJ2-1, with TRBD1 identical over 8 bases. CDR1 LNHDA and CDR2 SQIVND come from the germline V gene (reference sequence). J gave up 9 bases and V 4 bases, and 8 bases lay outside the gene matches. This CDR3 is built from 14 residues. The chain's CDR3 is CASSTGQGSGEQFF. The DNA of the CDR3 is TGTGCCAGTAGTACAGGACAGGGTAGCGGTGAGCAGTTCTTC.

This clone was counted only a few times. The rearrangement uses TRBV15 and TRBJ2-2; TRBD2 agrees at 8 bases. The junction had 9 bases not matched to a gene; V was cut back by 0 bases and J by 6 bases. The germline V gene encodes CDR1 LNHNV and CDR2 YYDKDF (reference sequence). The CDR3 totals 17 residues. The CDR3 loop reads CATSRDRGGKRAGELFF. The CDR3 DNA is TGTGCCACCAGCAGAGATCGGGGGGGCAAGCGGGCCGGGGAGCTGTTTTTT.

The CDR3 DNA reads as TGTGCCAGCAGATCCAACCTGGGCACCACTAGCACAGATACGCAGTATTTT. Its translation is CASRSNLGTTSTDTQYF. The V gene is TRBV28, the J gene TRBJ2-3, with D hard to call. Deletions cut 6 bases from V and 0 bases from J, with 19 bases between. The CDR3 loop spans 17 amino acids. Germline V gene data show CDR1 as MDHEN and CDR2 as SYDVKM.

This chain links TRBV6-6 with TRBJ2-7, with 10 bases matching TRBD1. V lost 2 bases and J lost 5; bases outside the gene matches: 6. The CDR3 runs 15 residues. Germline lookup yields CDR1 MNHNY and CDR2 SVGAGI (reference sequence). CDR3 sequence (DNA): TGTGCCAGCAGTTACGCCGGGACAGGGGTCAACGAGCAGTACTTC. Translated: CASSYAGTGVNEQYF.

The chain combines TRBV5-6 with TRBJ2-2, with D hard to call. The V and J ends lost 6 bases and 1 base respectively, with 10 bases between them. This CDR3 is 14 amino acids long. Germline V CDR1 and CDR2: SGHDT, YYEEEE. CDR3 sequence: CASIVAGNTGELFF. In DNA form, the CDR3 reads TGTGCCAGCATTGTGGCAGGGAACACCGGGGAGCTGTTTTTT.

This clone was counted a single time. The rearrangement joins TRBV28 to TRBJ1-2, with 9 bases that match TRBD1. Germline loops: CDR1 MDHEN, CDR2 SYDVKM. The CDR3 spans 19 residues. J gave up 0 bases and V 5 bases, and 16 bases lay outside the gene matches. The CDR3, as DNA: TGTGCCAGCAGTCCCCTACAGGGGGCTACCCTCCCCTCTAACTATGGCTACACCTTC. Translated: CASSPLQGATLPSNYGYTF.

The gene calls are TRBV7-8 and TRBJ2-1; 10 bases line up with TRBD1. Trimming cost V 4 bases and J 6 bases; bases outside gene matches: 12. Germline CDR1 is SGHVS and CDR2 is FQNEAQ. CDR3 length: 17 amino acids. In DNA, the CDR3 is TGTGCCAGCAGCTCCTATCTTCAGGGACAGGGGAGCAATGAGCAGTTCTTC. Its translation: CASSSYLQGQGSNEQFF.

This rearrangement joins TRBV7-3 to TRBJ2-2; 9 positions match TRBD1. This CDR3 contains 17 residues. Germline loops: CDR1 SGHTA, CDR2 FQGTGA. J lost 2 bases, V lost 4 bases, and 8 bases had no gene match. The CDR3 sequence is CASSYLPGQGNTGELFF. The CDR3 DNA reads TGTGCCAGCAGCTATCTACCGGGACAGGGAAACACCGGGGAGCTGTTTTTT.

The CDR3 sequence: CASSLQAYGYTF. The CDR3 DNA reads TGTGCCAGCAGCCTACAGGCCTATGGCTACACCTTC. The genes are TRBV7-2 and TRBJ1-2; weak D call: TRBD1 (5 bases). Germline V gene sequence: CDR1 SGHTA, CDR2 FQGNSA. This CDR3 spans 12 amino acids. V was cut by 5 bases and J by 4 bases, with 8 bases left in between. Combining the CDR3 with reference TRBV7-2 and TRBJ1-2 gives the whole variable domain GAGVSQSPSNKVTEKGKDVELRCDPISGHTALYWYRQSLGQGLEFLIYFQGNSAPDKSGLPSDRFSAERTGGSVSTLTIQRTQQEDSAVYLCASSLQAYGYTFGSGTRLTVV.